This TCR beta chain was obtained from a study of blood T cell repertoires in COVID-19. Sequencing was performed with immunoSEQ multiplex PCR; in TCRdb, only in-frame clones are kept and a portion is missing. The table lists some 250,000 clones, roughly 88% of them singletons, with around 0.7% in the top ten. The sample consisted of peripheral blood. The sequence derives from a human donor in a cohort sampled during active COVID-19.

The CDR3: CASSPPGTGGWDQPQHF. Here the CDR3 DNA reads TGTGCCAGCTCACCCCCGGGAACGGGGGGGTGGGATCAGCCCCAGCATTTT. The rearrangement uses TRBV18 and TRBJ1-5; a possible D gene is TRBD1 (5 bases). Between the trimmed V and J ends, which lost 3 bases and 5 bases, there was a span of 20 bases. This CDR3 region has 17 residues. Per germline, CDR1 KGHSH and CDR2 LQKENI.